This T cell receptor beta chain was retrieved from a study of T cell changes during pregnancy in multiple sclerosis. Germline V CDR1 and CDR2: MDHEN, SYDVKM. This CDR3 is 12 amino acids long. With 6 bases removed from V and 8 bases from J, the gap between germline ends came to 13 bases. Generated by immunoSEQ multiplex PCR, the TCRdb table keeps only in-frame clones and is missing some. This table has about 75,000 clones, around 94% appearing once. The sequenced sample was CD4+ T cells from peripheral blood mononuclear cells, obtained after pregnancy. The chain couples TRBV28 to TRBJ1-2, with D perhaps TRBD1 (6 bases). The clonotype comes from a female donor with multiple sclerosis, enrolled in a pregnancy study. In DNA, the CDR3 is TGTGCCAGCAGCCTAAACAGGGAGGGCTACACCTTC. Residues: CASSLNREGYTF.